This T cell receptor (beta chain) derives from a study of T cell changes during pregnancy in multiple sclerosis. This CDR3 is built from 15 residues. Unmatched junction bases numbered 4, after V lost 2 bases and J lost 7 bases. Germline lookup yields CDR1 SGHVS and CDR2 FNYEAQ. Clones were read by immunoSEQ multiplex PCR, and TCRdb kept only the in-frame ones, dropping some. The data contain around 70,000 clones, approximately 90% of them singletons. Sequenced material: peripheral blood, taken in the first trimester of pregnancy. The clonotype comes from a female donor in good health, enrolled as a control in a pregnancy study. The chain links TRBV7-6 to TRBJ2-1, with TRBD1 matching 11 bases. The CDR3 DNA reads TGTGCCAGCAGCTTAAGCGGACAGGGGGCGAATGAGCAGTTCTTC. It specifies CASSLSGQGANEQFF.